The rows below give T cell receptor beta chains drawn from one sample of a study of blood T cell repertoires in COVID-19. TCRdb's copy holds only in-frame clones and misses some; the assay was immunoSEQ multiplex PCR. The sample has around 130,000 clones, roughly 89% seen once; the top ten hold more than 4%. The sample comprised peripheral blood. These receptors came from a man aged 40-50 years with acute or convalescent COVID-19. CDR3s include the opening cysteine and the closing phenylalanine or tryptophan. Each record gives: D gene, J gene, V gene, clone size, CDR3 DNA, CDR3 protein. The D gene is left open where the match is weak. The size field is filled for only some rows; it gives once, few, many or a size class.

.	TRBJ2-7	TRBV5-1	.	TGCGCCAGCAGCCCTACAGGGAAAGGCTACGAGCAGTACTTC	CASSPTGKGYEQYF
.	TRBJ1-5	TRBV30	.	TGTGCCTGGAGTGTACAGTCGGGGACTTTCAATCAGCCCCAGCATTTT	CAWSVQSGTFNQPQHF
TRBD1	TRBJ1-2	TRBV5-4	.	TGTGCCAGCAGCTTGGTGGGACAGGGGACTGACTACACCTTC	CASSLVGQGTDYTF
.	TRBJ1-2	TRBV28	.	TGTGCCAGCAGTACGGGACAACTCGGTAACTATGGCTACACCTTC	CASSTGQLGNYGYTF
.	TRBJ2-1	TRBV7-9	few	TGTGCCAGCAGCTTAGGACTGGCCCCCGAGGTCTTC	CASSLGLAPEVF
TRBD2	TRBJ2-2	TRBV7-2	.	TGTGCCAGCAGCCGTCTAGCGGAGAACACCGGGGAGCTGTTTTTT	CASSRLAENTGELFF
.	TRBJ1-4	TRBV19	few	TGTGCCAGTAGTATCAGGAGGGGAAGCAGTGAAAAACTGTTTTTT	CASSIRRGSSEKLFF
TRBD1	TRBJ1-1	TRBV24-1	.	TGTGCCACCGGGACAGGAATGAACACTGAAGCTTTCTTT	CATGTGMNTEAFF
.	TRBJ2-7	TRBV30	.	TGTGCCTGGAGTACCGGACTCAACGTTAATTACGAGCAGTACTTC	CAWSTGLNVNYEQYF
.	TRBJ1-2	TRBV6-2/TRBV6-3	.	TGTGCCAGCAGTTACTCGCCAGGGGTAGATGGCTACACCTTC	CASSYSPGVDGYTF
TRBD2	TRBJ2-5	TRBV5-5	.	TGTGCCAGCAGCTTGTCGGCCAGCCCAAGCGGGGGGACCCAGTACTTC	CASSLSASPSGGTQYF
.	TRBJ1-2	TRBV4-1	once	TGCGCCAGCAGCCAAGGCCCAGGGCTTTATGGCTACACCTTC	CASSQGPGLYGYTF
TRBD1	TRBJ1-5	TRBV6-1	.	TGTGCCAGCAGTGAAGACCAGGGGGGAAGTCAGCCCCAGCATTTT	CASSEDQGGSQPQHF
.	TRBJ2-3	TRBV6-5	.	TGTGCCAGCGGCCAGGGGGGCGGAGATACGCAGTATTTT	CASGQGGGDTQYF
.	TRBJ2-3	TRBV5-8	.	TGTGCCAGCAGCCCCAGACTAGGGGCAGATACGCAGTATTTT	CASSPRLGADTQYF
.	TRBJ1-5	TRBV3-1/TRBV3-2	.	TGTGCCAGCAGCCAAGATCCGTTTACCGGTCAGCCCCAGCATTTT	CASSQDPFTGQPQHF
TRBD1	TRBJ1-6	TRBV2	.	TGTGCCAGCACCCGGGACAGAAGGAGGTCTAATTCACCCCTCCACTTT	CASTRDRRRSNSPLHF
.	TRBJ2-7	TRBV2	.	TGTGCCAGCACCCCGGGGACAACCTACGAGCAGTACTTC	CASTPGTTYEQYF
.	TRBJ2-4	TRBV12-3/TRBV12-4	.	TGTGCCAGCAGTTTGCCAGAAAACATTCAGTACTTC	CASSLPENIQYF
TRBD2	TRBJ2-5	TRBV14	.	TGTGCCAGCAGCCAAGATGGGAGTAGCGGGCAAGAGACCCAGTACTTC	CASSQDGSSGQETQYF
.	TRBJ2-2	TRBV6-2/TRBV6-3	.	TGTGCCAGCAGTTATAGCCCGGTCCTCCCCGGGGAGCTGTTTTTT	CASSYSPVLPGELFF
.	TRBJ2-7	TRBV11-2	.	TGTGCCAGCAGCTTAGCACACCAAGAGCAGTACTTC	CASSLAHQEQYF
.	TRBJ1-5	TRBV6-5	.	TGTGCCAGCAGTTCTCGGGGATGGGGCAATCAGCCCCAGCATTTT	CASSSRGWGNQPQHF
TRBD1	TRBJ1-2	TRBV27	.	TGTGCCAGCAGCCGAGAAAGACAGGGTCCTAACTATGGCTACACCTTC	CASSRERQGPNYGYTF
.	TRBJ2-5	TRBV5-1	.	TGCGCCAGCAGCTTGGAACAGGGAAGTGGAGAGACCCAGTACTTC	CASSLEQGSGETQYF
.	TRBJ2-1	TRBV2	.	TGTGCCAGCAGTGAAGCGCTGGGAGCTTGGAATGAGCAGTTCTTC	CASSEALGAWNEQFF
TRBD1	TRBJ1-2	TRBV3-1/TRBV3-2	.	TGTGCCAGCAGCCAAGGTCCATTGGACAGGGGGTTAGGCTACACCTTC	CASSQGPLDRGLGYTF
.	TRBJ2-3	TRBV6-9	.	TGTGCCAGCACGGGCGGGGGACAAAGCACAGATACGCAGTATTTT	CASTGGGQSTDTQYF
.	TRBJ2-4	TRBV5-6	.	TGTGCCAGCAGCTTGGGAAGACTACTAGCCAAAAACATTCAGTACTTC	CASSLGRLLAKNIQYF
TRBD1	TRBJ2-7	TRBV24-1	once	TGTGCCACCAGTGATTTCTCCGGGACAGGGTCCTACGAGCAGTACTTC	CATSDFSGTGSYEQYF
TRBD1	TRBJ1-1	TRBV4-1	.	TGCGCCAGCAGCCATAACAGGGGGCCCACTTGGGCTTTCTTT	CASSHNRGPTWAFF
.	TRBJ1-1	TRBV5-1	once	TGCGCCAGCAGTCTCCTTGGAGCCGTGAACACTGAAGCTTTCTTT	CASSLLGAVNTEAFF
TRBD2	TRBJ2-1	TRBV5-1	.	TGCGCCAGCAGCTTAGAGACTAGCGGGGACAATGAGCAGTTCTTC	CASSLETSGDNEQFF
TRBD1	TRBJ1-1	TRBV30	.	TGTGCCTGGAATACAAGGACAGGTAAAGCCGAAGCTTTCTTT	CAWNTRTGKAEAFF
.	TRBJ1-6	TRBV11-3	.	TGTGCCAGCAGCTTCAACTCCTATAATTCACCCCTCCACTTT	CASSFNSYNSPLHF
TRBD2	TRBJ2-6	TRBV19	.	TGTGCCAGTCGGGAGGTTTCGTCTGGGGCCAACGTCCTGACTTTC	CASREVSSGANVLTF
.	TRBJ1-2	TRBV4-2	.	TGTGCCAGCAGCCTTGAGACCGGGGTGTACTATGGCTACACCTTC	CASSLETGVYYGYTF
.	TRBJ2-3	TRBV12-3/TRBV12-4	.	TGTGCCAGCAGTTTGCGGGGCACAGATACGCAGTATTTT	CASSLRGTDTQYF
TRBD2	TRBJ2-2	TRBV11-2	.	TGTGCCAGCAGCATAGCGGGGGGGTGGAACACCGGGGAGCTGTTTTTT	CASSIAGGWNTGELFF
.	TRBJ1-5	TRBV6-1	once	TGTGCCAGCAGTGAACAGGGGACGGATCAGCCCCAGCATTTT	CASSEQGTDQPQHF
TRBD1	TRBJ1-1	TRBV5-1	.	TGCGCCAGCAGCCCGGGACAGGGGAAGGGTTCGGGGAACACTGAAGCTTTCTTT	CASSPGQGKGSGNTEAFF
TRBD1	TRBJ1-5	TRBV23-1	.	TGCGCCAGCAGTCAAGGGGGACAGGGGAGAAGCCGATGTCAGCCCCAGCATTTT	CASSQGGQGRSRCQPQHF
.	TRBJ2-1	TRBV6-4	.	TGTGCCAGCAGTGCCCAGGGCTTCGATGAGCAGTTCTTC	CASSAQGFDEQFF
.	TRBJ2-1	TRBV10-3	.	TGTGCCACCGATAGCTCCTACAATGAGCAGTTCTTC	CATDSSYNEQFF
.	TRBJ1-1	TRBV25-1	.	TGTGCCAGCAGTGGCTCTGGGCTGGTCACTGAAGCTTTCTTT	CASSGSGLVTEAFF
.	TRBJ1-5	TRBV2	.	TGTGCCAGCAGTGACGTGGGACTGAACAATCAGCCCCAGCATTTT	CASSDVGLNNQPQHF
.	TRBJ1-2	TRBV3-1/TRBV3-2	.	TGTGCCAGCAGCCAAGAATTCAGGGGAGGCTACACCTTC	CASSQEFRGGYTF
.	TRBJ1-2	TRBV5-1	.	TGCGCCAGCAGCTTGGGACAGCCCTATGGCTACACCTTC	CASSLGQPYGYTF
.	TRBJ1-5	TRBV5-1	.	TGCGCCAGCAGCTTTGGGGACAACAATCAGCCCCAGCATTTT	CASSFGDNNQPQHF
.	TRBJ2-3	TRBV7-3	.	TGTGCCAGCAGCTTAAGTGGGGGGTCTAGCACAGATACGCAGTATTTT	CASSLSGGSSTDTQYF
TRBD1	TRBJ1-3	TRBV5-1	.	TGCGCCAGCAGCTGGACAGGGGGCGCAGAAAACACCATATATTTT	CASSWTGGAENTIYF
.	TRBJ1-1	TRBV5-8	.	TGTGCCAGCAGCTTGGGACACCTGAACACTGAAGCTTTCTTT	CASSLGHLNTEAFF
.	TRBJ1-2	TRBV11-2	.	TGTGCCAGCAGCCCCTCTTCGGGGTATGGCTACACCTTC	CASSPSSGYGYTF
.	TRBJ1-5	TRBV19	.	TGTGCCAGTAGAACCACCGAGGTGGCCAATCAGCCCCAGCATTTT	CASRTTEVANQPQHF
.	TRBJ1-2	TRBV12-3/TRBV12-4	.	TGTGCCAGCAGCTCCCAGGGTAACTATGGCTACACCTTC	CASSSQGNYGYTF
.	TRBJ2-3	TRBV18	.	TGTGCCAGCTCCATGGACTTGGGGGCGAAAGATACGCAGTATTTT	CASSMDLGAKDTQYF
.	TRBJ2-2	TRBV7-6	.	TGTGCCAGCAGCCAAGGGGAGGACACCGGGGAGCTGTTTTTT	CASSQGEDTGELFF